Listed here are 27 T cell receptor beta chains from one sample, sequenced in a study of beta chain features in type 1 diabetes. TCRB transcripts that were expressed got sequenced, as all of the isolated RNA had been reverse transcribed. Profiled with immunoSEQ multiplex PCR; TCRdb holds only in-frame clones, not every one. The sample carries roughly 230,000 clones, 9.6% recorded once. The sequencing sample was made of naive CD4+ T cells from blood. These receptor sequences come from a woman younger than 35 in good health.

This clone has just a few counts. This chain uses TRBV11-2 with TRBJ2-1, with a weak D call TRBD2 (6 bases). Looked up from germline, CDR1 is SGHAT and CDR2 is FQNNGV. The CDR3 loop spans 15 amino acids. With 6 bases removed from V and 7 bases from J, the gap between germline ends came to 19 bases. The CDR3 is CASSLGVTSRNEQFF. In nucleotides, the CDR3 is TGTGCCAGCAGTCTCGGTGTGACTAGTCGAAATGAGCAGTTCTTC.

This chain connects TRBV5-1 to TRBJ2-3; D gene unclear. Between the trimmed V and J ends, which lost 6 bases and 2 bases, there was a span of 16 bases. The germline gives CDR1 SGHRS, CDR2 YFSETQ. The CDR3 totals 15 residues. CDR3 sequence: CASMAQRFLTDTQYF. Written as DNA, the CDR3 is TGCGCCAGCATGGCGCAGCGCTTCCTCACAGATACGCAGTATTTT.

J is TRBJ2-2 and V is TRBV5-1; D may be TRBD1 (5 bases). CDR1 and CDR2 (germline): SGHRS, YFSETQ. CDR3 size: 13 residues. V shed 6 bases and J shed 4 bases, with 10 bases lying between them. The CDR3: CASTPQGTGELFF. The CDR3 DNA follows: TGCGCCAGCACTCCCCAGGGCACCGGGGAGCTGTTTTTT.

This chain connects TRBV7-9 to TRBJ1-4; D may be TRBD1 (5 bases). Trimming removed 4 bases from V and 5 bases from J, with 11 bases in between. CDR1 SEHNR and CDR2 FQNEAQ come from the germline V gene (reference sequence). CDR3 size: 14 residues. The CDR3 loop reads CASSSGGNNEKLFF. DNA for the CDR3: TGTGCCAGCAGCTCCGGGGGAAACAATGAAAAACTGTTTTTT.

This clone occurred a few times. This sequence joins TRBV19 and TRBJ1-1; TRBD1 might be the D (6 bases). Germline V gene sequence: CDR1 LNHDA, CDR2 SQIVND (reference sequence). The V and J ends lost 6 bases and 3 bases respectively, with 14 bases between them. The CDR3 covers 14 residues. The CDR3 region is CASSGSGQHTEAFF. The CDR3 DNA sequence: TGTGCCAGTAGCGGAAGCGGACAGCACACTGAAGCTTTCTTT.

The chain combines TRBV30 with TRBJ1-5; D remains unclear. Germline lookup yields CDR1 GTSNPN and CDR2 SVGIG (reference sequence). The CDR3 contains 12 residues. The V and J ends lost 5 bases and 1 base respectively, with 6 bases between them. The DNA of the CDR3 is TGTGCCTGGGCGGGGAGCAATCAGCCCCAGCATTTT. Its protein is CAWAGSNQPQHF.

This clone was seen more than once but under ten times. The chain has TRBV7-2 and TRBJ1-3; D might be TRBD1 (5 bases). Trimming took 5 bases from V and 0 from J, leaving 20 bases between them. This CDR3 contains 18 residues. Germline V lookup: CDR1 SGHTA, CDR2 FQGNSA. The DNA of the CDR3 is TGTGCCAGCAGCAAGGGACTCACTCAAAGGGGCTCTGGAAACACCATATATTTT. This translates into CASSKGLTQRGSGNTIYF.

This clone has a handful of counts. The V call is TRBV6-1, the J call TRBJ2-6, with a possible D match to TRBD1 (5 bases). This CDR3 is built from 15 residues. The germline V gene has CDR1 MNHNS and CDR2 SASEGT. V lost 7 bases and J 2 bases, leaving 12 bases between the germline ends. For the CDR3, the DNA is TGTGCCAGCAAAACGACAGCCCCTGGGGCCAACGTCCTGACTTTC. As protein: CASKTTAPGANVLTF.

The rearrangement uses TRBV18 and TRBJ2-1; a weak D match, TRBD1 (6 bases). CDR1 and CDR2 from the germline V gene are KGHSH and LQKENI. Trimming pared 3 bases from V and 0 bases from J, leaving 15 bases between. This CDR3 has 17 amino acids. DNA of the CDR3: TGTGCCAGCTCACCTCTGGACAGCCCAAGCTCCTACAATGAGCAGTTCTTC. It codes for CASSPLDSPSSYNEQFF.

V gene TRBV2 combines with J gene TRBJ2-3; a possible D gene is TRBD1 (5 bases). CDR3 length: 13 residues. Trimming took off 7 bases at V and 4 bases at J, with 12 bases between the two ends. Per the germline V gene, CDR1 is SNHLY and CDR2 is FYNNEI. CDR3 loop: CASTFQGPDTQYF. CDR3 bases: TGTGCCAGCACCTTTCAGGGCCCAGATACGCAGTATTTT.

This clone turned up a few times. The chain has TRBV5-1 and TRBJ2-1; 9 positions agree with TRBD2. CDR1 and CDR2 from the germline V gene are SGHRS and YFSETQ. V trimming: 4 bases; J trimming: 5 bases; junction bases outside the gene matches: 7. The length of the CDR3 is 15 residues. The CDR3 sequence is CASSPAGGLNNEQFF. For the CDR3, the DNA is TGCGCCAGCAGCCCAGCGGGGGGCCTAAACAATGAGCAGTTCTTC. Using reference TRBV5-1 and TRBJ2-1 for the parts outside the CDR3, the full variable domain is KAGVTQTPRYLIKTRGQQVTLSCSPISGHRSVSWYQQTPGQGLQFLFEYFSETQRNKGNFPGRFSGRQFSNSRSEMNVSTLELGDSALYLCASSPAGGLNNEQFFGPGTRLTVL.

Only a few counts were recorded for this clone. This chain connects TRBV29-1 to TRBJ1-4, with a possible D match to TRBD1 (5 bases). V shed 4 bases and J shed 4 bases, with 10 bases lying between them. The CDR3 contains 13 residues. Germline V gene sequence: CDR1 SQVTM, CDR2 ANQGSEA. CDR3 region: CSVGRQNNEKLFF. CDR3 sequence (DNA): TGCAGCGTTGGCAGACAGAATAATGAAAAACTGTTTTTT.

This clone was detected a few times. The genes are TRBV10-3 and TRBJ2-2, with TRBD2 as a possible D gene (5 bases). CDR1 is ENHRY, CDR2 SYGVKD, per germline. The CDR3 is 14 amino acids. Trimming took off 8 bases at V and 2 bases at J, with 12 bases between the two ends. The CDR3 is CAILQRNNTGELFF. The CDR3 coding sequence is TGTGCCATCTTGCAGCGGAATAACACCGGGGAGCTGTTTTTT.

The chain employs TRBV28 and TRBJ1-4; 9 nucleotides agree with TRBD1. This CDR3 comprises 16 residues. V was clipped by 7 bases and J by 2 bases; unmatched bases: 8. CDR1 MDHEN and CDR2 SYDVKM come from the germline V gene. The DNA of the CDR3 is TGTGCCAGCATTTCTGGACAGGGGATTACTAATGAAAAACTGTTTTTT. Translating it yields CASISGQGITNEKLFF. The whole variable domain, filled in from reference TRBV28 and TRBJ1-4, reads DVKVTQSSRYLVKRTGEKVFLECVQDMDHENMFWYRQDPGLGLRLIYFSYDVKMKEKGDIPEGYSVSREKKERFSLILESASTNQTSMYLCASISGQGITNEKLFFGSGTQLSVL.

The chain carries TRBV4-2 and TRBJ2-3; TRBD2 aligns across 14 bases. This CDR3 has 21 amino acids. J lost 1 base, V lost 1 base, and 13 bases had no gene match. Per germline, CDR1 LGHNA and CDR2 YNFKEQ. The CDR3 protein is CASSQGRGGLAGDGGTDTQYF. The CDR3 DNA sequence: TGTGCCAGCAGCCAAGGAAGAGGGGGACTAGCGGGAGACGGGGGCACAGATACGCAGTATTTT.

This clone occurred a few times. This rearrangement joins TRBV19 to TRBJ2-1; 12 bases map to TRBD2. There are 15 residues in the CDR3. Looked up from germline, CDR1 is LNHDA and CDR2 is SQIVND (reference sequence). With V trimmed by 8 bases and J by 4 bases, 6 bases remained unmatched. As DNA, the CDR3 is TGTGCCAGTGCCGGGACTAGCGGGCGGTACAATGAGCAGTTCTTC. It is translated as CASAGTSGRYNEQFF.

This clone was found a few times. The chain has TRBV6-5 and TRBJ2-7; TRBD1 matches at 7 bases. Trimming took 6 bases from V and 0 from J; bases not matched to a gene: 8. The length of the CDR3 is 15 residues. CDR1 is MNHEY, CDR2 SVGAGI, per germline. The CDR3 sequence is CASRRDSLSSYEQYF. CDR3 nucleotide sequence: TGTGCCAGCAGAAGGGACAGCCTCAGCTCCTACGAGCAGTACTTC.

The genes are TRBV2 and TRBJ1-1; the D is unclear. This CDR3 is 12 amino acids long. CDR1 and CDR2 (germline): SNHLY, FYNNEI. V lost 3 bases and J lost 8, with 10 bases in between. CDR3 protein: CASSEEAGEAFF. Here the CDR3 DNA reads TGTGCCAGCAGTGAGGAGGCGGGGGAAGCTTTCTTT.

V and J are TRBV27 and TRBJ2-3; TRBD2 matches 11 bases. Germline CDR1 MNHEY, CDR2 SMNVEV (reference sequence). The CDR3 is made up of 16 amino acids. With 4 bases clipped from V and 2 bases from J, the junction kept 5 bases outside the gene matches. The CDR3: CASSYLSGRATDTQYF. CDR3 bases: TGTGCCAGCAGTTATCTTAGCGGGAGGGCCACAGATACGCAGTATTTT.

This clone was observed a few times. Here the CDR3 DNA reads TGTGCCAGCAGGGGGACAGCGAACACCGGGGAGCTGTTTTTT. Translated, it gives CASRGTANTGELFF. The gene calls are TRBV11-3 and TRBJ2-2; 7 bases are a match to TRBD1. The length of the CDR3 is 14 residues. CDR1 is SGHNT, CDR2 YENEEA, per germline. J was trimmed by 0 bases and V by 6 bases; bases with no gene match: 1. The full variable domain, rest sourced from reference TRBV11-3 and TRBJ2-2, is EAGVVQSPRYKIIEKKQPVAFWCNPISGHNTLYWYLQNLGQGPELLIRYENEEAVDDSQLPKDRFSAERLKGVDSTLKIQPAELGDSAVYLCASRGTANTGELFFGEGSRLTVL.

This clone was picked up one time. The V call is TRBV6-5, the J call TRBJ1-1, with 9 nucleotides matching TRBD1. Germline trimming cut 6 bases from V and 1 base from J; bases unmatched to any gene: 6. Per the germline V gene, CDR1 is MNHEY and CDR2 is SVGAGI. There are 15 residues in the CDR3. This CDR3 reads CASRDRGVENTEAFF. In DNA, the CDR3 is TGTGCCAGCAGGGACAGGGGTGTTGAGAACACTGAAGCTTTCTTT.

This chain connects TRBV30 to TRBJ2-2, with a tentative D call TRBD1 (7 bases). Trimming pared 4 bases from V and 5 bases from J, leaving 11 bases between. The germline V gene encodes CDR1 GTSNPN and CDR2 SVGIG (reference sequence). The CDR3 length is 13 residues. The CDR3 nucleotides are TGTGCCTGGATGGAGGGGGCGACCGGGGAGCTGTTTTTT. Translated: CAWMEGATGELFF.

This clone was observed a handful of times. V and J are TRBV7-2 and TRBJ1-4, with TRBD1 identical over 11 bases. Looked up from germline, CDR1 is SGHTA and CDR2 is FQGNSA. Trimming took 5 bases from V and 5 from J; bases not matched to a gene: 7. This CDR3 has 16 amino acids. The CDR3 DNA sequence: TGTGCCAGCAGCCGGGACAGGGGGAACTCGAATGAAAAACTGTTTTTT. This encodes CASSRDRGNSNEKLFF.

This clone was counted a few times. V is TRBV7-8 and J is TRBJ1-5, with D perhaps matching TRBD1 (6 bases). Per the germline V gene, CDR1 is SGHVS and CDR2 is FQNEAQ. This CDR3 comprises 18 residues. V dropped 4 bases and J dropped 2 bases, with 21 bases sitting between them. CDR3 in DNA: TGTGCCAGCAGCTGGATGGACAGTCGGGGTGAGGGCAATCAGCCCCAGCATTTT. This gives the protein CASSWMDSRGEGNQPQHF.

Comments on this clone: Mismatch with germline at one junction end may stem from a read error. CDR3 sequence: CASSPHRDRPRSNF. In DNA form, the CDR3 reads TGTGCCAGCAGCCCCCACCGAGATCGTCCCCGTTCCAACTTC. The V call is TRBV27, the J call TRBJ2-5; D remains ambiguous. CDR1 is MNHEY and CDR2 is SMNVEV in the germline V gene (reference sequence). This CDR3 spans 14 amino acids.

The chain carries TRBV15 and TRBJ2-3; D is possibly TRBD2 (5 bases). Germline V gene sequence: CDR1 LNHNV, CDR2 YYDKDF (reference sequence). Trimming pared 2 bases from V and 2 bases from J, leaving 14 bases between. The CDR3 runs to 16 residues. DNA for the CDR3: TGTGCCACCAGCAGACGGGCAGGACTGTACACAGATACGCAGTATTTT. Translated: CATSRRAGLYTDTQYF.

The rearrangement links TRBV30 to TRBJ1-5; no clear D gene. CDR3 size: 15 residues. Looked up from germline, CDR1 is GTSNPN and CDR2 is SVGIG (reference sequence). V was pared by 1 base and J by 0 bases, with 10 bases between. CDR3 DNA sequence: TGTGCCTGGAGTGGGCATGGAGGTAGCAATCAGCCCCAGCATTTT. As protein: CAWSGHGGSNQPQHF.